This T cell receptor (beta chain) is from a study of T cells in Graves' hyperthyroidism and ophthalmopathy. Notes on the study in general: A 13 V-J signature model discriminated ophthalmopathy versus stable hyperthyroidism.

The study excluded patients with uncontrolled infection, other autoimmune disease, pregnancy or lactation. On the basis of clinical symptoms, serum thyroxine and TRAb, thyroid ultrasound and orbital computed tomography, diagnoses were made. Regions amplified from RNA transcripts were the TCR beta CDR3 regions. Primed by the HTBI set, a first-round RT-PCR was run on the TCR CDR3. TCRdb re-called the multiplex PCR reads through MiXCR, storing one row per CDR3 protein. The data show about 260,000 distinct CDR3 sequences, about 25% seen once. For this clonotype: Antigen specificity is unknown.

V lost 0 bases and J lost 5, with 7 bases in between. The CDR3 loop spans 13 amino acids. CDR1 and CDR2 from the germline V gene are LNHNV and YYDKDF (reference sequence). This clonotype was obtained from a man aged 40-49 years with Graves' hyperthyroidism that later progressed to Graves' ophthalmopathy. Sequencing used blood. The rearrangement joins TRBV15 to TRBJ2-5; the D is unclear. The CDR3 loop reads CATSREGSETQYF. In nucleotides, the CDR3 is TGTGCCACCAGCAGAGAAGGGTCTGAGACCCAGTACTTC.